The next 29 T cell receptor beta chains were all read from a single sample in a study of read filtering for tumor transcriptome and immune sequencing. Molecular barcoded adaptors covering alpha/delta and beta/gamma chains were used on about 390 ng RNA. MiXCR was run by TCRdb on the reads, yielding one entry per CDR3 protein. The sample contains about 50,000 distinct CDR3 sequences, less than 20% of which appear only once. Sequenced sample: a population of CD138-negative cells sorted from bone marrow. Receptor source: a donor over 35 with multiple myeloma.

The sample holds a few counts of this clonotype. The chain combines TRBV6-1 with TRBJ2-2; D is unresolved. This CDR3 spans 16 amino acids. Germline V CDR1 and CDR2: MNHNS, SASEGT. Between the trimmed V and J ends, which lost 4 bases and 2 bases, there was a span of 14 bases. CDR3 sequence reads: CASSGSPPANTGELFF. DNA of the CDR3: TGTGCCAGCAGTGGATCTCCACCAGCTAACACCGGGGAGCTGTTTTTT.

This clonotype was seen at least ten times. The chain has TRBV20-1 and TRBJ2-1, with a possible D match to TRBD2 (5 bases). Per germline, CDR1 DFQATT and CDR2 SNEGSKA (reference sequence). This CDR3 is built from 13 residues. V lost 4 bases to trimming and J lost 4 bases, with 11 bases between them. The CDR3 region has the DNA TGCAGTGCTACCTGGGGAGATTACAATGAGCAGTTCTTC. The encoded protein is CSATWGDYNEQFF.

This clonotype was found many times. The gene calls are TRBV5-1 and TRBJ2-1; the match to TRBD2 covers 7 bases. V lost 6 bases to trimming and J lost 4 bases; unmatched junction nucleotides: 13. The CDR3 totals 16 residues. CDR1 and CDR2 (germline): SGHRS, YFSETQ. CDR3 in amino acids: CASKKDGLADYNEQFF. CDR3 in DNA: TGCGCCAGCAAAAAAGACGGGCTAGCGGATTACAATGAGCAGTTCTTC.

This clonotype was recorded many times. J is TRBJ1-1 and V is TRBV20-1; tentative D call: TRBD1 (5 bases). This CDR3 has 11 amino acids. Trimming left V 8 bases short and J 1 base short, with 8 bases between. The V gene's germline CDR1 is DFQATT and CDR2 SNEGSKA (reference sequence). CDR3 nucleotides: TGCAGTTCACAGGAGAACACTGAAGCTTTCTTT. Translated, it gives CSSQENTEAFF.

This clonotype was seen repeatedly, ten times or more. The chain recombines TRBV19 with TRBJ2-1, with TRBD1 matching over 7 bases. The germline V gene encodes CDR1 LNHDA and CDR2 SQIVND (reference sequence). With V trimmed by 3 bases and J by 12 bases, 11 bases remained unmatched. This CDR3 contains 14 residues. The CDR3 DNA follows: TGTGCCAGTAGTATCGGACCCGCGTACAGGGGGCAGTTCTTC. Protein sequence: CASSIGPAYRGQFF.

This clonotype was seen repeatedly, ten times or more. This chain connects TRBV5-4 to TRBJ2-1; D remains unclear. The ends were cut back, 4 bases at V and 5 bases at J, with 7 bases in the middle. CDR1 SGHNT and CDR2 YYREEE come from the germline V gene (reference sequence). This CDR3 is 12 amino acids long. The CDR3 bases are TGTGCCAGCAGCCCTCAAAACAATGAGCAGTTCTTC. Its protein product is CASSPQNNEQFF.

This clonotype was counted at least ten times. This sequence joins TRBV20-1 and TRBJ1-2, with 8 bases that match TRBD1. V lost 6 bases to trimming and J lost 8 bases; unmatched junction nucleotides: 14. Germline CDR1 and CDR2: DFQATT and SNEGSKA (reference sequence). The length of the CDR3 is 14 residues. CDR3 DNA sequence: TGCAGTGCAGCCAGACAGGGGCAACTGTACGGCTACACCTTC. It is translated as CSAARQGQLYGYTF.

In this sample, this clonotype turned up many times. The chain combines TRBV28 with TRBJ1-5; D gene ambiguous. The CDR3 consists of 16 residues. V dropped 1 base and J dropped 0 bases, with 10 bases sitting between them. Germline V gene sequence: CDR1 MDHEN, CDR2 SYDVKM. CDR3 protein: CASSLSTRNSNQPQHF. CDR3 bases: TGTGCCAGCAGTTTATCGACGCGGAATAGCAATCAGCCCCAGCATTTT.

This clonotype was found many times. The chain couples TRBV6-1 to TRBJ2-3; tentatively, D is TRBD2 (5 bases). The CDR3 covers 12 residues. The germline V gene has CDR1 MNHNS and CDR2 SASEGT. The V gene lost 3 bases and the J gene lost 5 bases, with 6 bases spanning the gap. CDR3 DNA sequence: TGTGCCAGCAGTGATACTAGAGATACGCAGTATTTT. It yields the protein CASSDTRDTQYF.

This clonotype was found a few times. This could be a read error, since a much larger clone is one nucleotide away. The V call is TRBV5-1, the J call TRBJ1-1, with D unclear. Germline V lookup: CDR1 SGHRS, CDR2 YFSETQ. CDR3 length: 14 amino acids. Here the CDR3 DNA reads TGCGCCAGCAGCTTGGACAGTATGAACGCTGAAGCTTTCTTT. This translates into CASSLDSMNAEAFF.

With respect to this clonotype: A much larger clone sits a single nucleotide away, making a read error possible. The genes are TRBV5-1 and TRBJ2-1, with 7 positions matching TRBD1. J gave up 4 bases and V 8 bases, and 9 bases lay outside the gene matches. The length of the CDR3 is 14 residues. From germline, CDR1 is SGHRS and CDR2 YFSETQ. The DNA for the CDR3 is TGCGCCAGTAACTCGCTGGGACAGTACAATGAGCAGTTCTTC. This encodes CASNSLGQYNEQFF.

In this sample, this clonotype turned up many times. The chain carries TRBV5-5 and TRBJ2-1, with 11 bases that match TRBD2. The CDR3 is 14 residues long. V shed 0 bases and J 7 bases; nucleotides not matched to a gene: 0. Germline V CDR1 and CDR2: SGHKS, YYEKEE (reference sequence). The CDR3 coding sequence is TGTGCCAGCAGCTTGGGACTAGCGGGAAATGAGCAGTTCTTC. Translating it yields CASSLGLAGNEQFF. Variable domain in full (rest from reference TRBV5-5 and TRBJ2-1): DAGVTQSPTHLIKTRGQQVTLRCSPISGHKSVSWYQQVLGQGPQFIFQYYEKEERGRGNFPDRFSARQFPNYSSELNVNALLLGDSALYLCASSLGLAGNEQFFGPGTRLTVL.

As for this clonotype: This sequence may be a read error, since a much larger clone differs from it by one base. V and J are TRBV7-9 and TRBJ2-3; D remains ambiguous. The ends were cut back, 1 base at V and 3 bases at J, with 14 bases in the middle. In germline, CDR1 is SEHNR, CDR2 FQNEAQ (reference sequence). This CDR3 has 16 residues. CDR3 residues: CASSLGGSETTDTQYF. The CDR3 DNA reads as TGTGCCAGCAGCTTAGGGGGAAGCGAAACAACAGATACGCAGTATTTT.

This clonotype has at least ten counts. The V gene is TRBV7-3, the J gene TRBJ2-3; TRBD2 is a possible D gene (6 bases). The CDR3 has 13 amino acids. Trimming removed 5 bases from V and 4 bases from J, with 10 bases in between. Germline CDR1 and CDR2: SGHTA and FQGTGA. The CDR3 loop reads CASSLGGADTQYF. The CDR3 DNA is TGTGCCAGCAGCCTAGGCGGGGCAGATACGCAGTATTTT.

This clonotype occurred many times. The CDR3 DNA sequence: TGTGCCAGCAGCCGACCTGGTGAATGGAATGAGCAGTTCTTC. Translated: CASSRPGEWNEQFF. The genes are TRBV7-2 and TRBJ2-1, with D unclear. CDR1 is SGHTA and CDR2 is FQGNSA in the germline V gene. This CDR3 has 14 amino acids. V shed 5 bases and J shed 7 bases, with 15 bases lying between them.

The V and J genes are TRBV29-1 and TRBJ2-3; no clear D. The germline CDR1 and CDR2 sequences are SQVTM and ANQGSEA. V lost 5 bases and J 1 base, leaving 10 bases between the germline ends. The CDR3 extends over 13 amino acids. CDR3 sequence: CSVRSTRTDTQYF. As DNA, the CDR3 is TGCAGCGTTCGTTCCACTCGCACAGATACGCAGTATTTT.

This clonotype was detected many times. The CDR3 reads CASGRMNTEAFF. Here the CDR3 DNA reads TGTGCCAGCGGACGGATGAACACTGAAGCTTTCTTT. The V and J genes are TRBV2 and TRBJ1-1; D is ambiguous. This CDR3 comprises 12 residues. The V end was cut by 8 bases, the J end by 0 bases, with 7 bases between. Per the germline V gene, CDR1 is SNHLY and CDR2 is FYNNEI.

This clonotype has at least ten counts. The chain links TRBV12-5 to TRBJ1-4; D gene uncertain. CDR1 and CDR2 (germline): LGHNT, FRNRAP. The CDR3 runs to 17 residues. Trimming removed 1 base from V and 0 bases from J, with 12 bases in between. DNA of the CDR3: TGTGCTAGTGGTTTGGCGCTCACAGAAGCAACTAATGAAAAACTGTTTTTT. This codes for CASGLALTEATNEKLFF.

The sample holds many counts of this clonotype. The chain couples TRBV5-4 to TRBJ2-2; 8 positions agree with TRBD1. This CDR3 contains 15 residues. Trimming at V came to 3 bases and at J to 4 bases, leaving 5 bases not matched to a gene. From germline, CDR1 is SGHNT and CDR2 YYREEE (reference sequence). The CDR3 nucleotides read TGTGCCAGCAGCTGGGGACAGGACCCCACCGGGGAGCTGTTTTTT. Translated: CASSWGQDPTGELFF. Supplemented by reference TRBV5-4 and TRBJ2-2, the full variable domain reads ETGVTQSPTHLIKTRGQQVTLRCSSQSGHNTVSWYQQALGQGPQFIFQYYREEENGRGNFPPRFSGLQFPNYSSELNVNALELDDSALYLCASSWGQDPTGELFFGEGSRLTVL.

This clonotype was seen a few times. The V call is TRBV19, the J call TRBJ2-2, with 10 bases aligning to TRBD2. The trim removed 6 bases at V and 6 bases at J, leaving 7 bases unmatched. This CDR3 contains 15 residues. Germline V gene sequence: CDR1 LNHDA, CDR2 SQIVND (reference sequence). CDR3 protein: CASRSSGSGSGELFF. In DNA form, the CDR3 reads TGTGCCAGTAGATCTAGCGGGAGTGGGTCCGGGGAGCTGTTTTTT.

This clonotype was recorded at least ten times. V usage is TRBV2 and J usage is TRBJ2-2; 7 nucleotides match TRBD2. The CDR3 has 15 amino acids. Unmatched junction bases numbered 6, after V lost 2 bases and J lost 6 bases. Germline V gives CDR1 SNHLY, CDR2 FYNNEI. CDR3 bases: TGTGCCAGCAGTGAATATGGGAGGGCTCCCGGGGAGCTGTTTTTT. Protein sequence: CASSEYGRAPGELFF.

This clonotype showed up many times. The rearrangement joins TRBV21-1 to TRBJ2-2; the table assigns TRBD2, which was not confirmed against the DNA. TRBV21-1 is noted as a pseudogene. The CDR3 is made up of 15 amino acids. Here the CDR3 DNA reads TGTGCCAGCAGCTGGGCCCGACGGTCCACCGGGGAGCTGTTTTTT. It is translated as CASSWARRSTGELFF.

The table lists this clonotype with many counts. The chain uses TRBV28 and TRBJ1-5; 11 bases fit TRBD1. V was clipped by 3 bases and J by 5 bases; unmatched bases: 3. The CDR3 runs to 15 residues. Germline values: CDR1 MDHEN, CDR2 SYDVKM. CDR3 residues: CASSLGTGGDQPQHF. The CDR3 DNA follows: TGTGCCAGCAGTTTGGGGACAGGGGGAGATCAGCCCCAGCATTTT.

V gene TRBV4-2 combines with J gene TRBJ2-1; D gene ambiguous. This CDR3 region has 14 residues. Germline CDR1 LGHNA, CDR2 YNFKEQ. V was cut by 1 base and J by 6 bases, with 10 bases left in between. CDR3 DNA sequence: TGTGCCAGCAGCCAAGTTGATTCGGGCAATGAGCAGTTCTTC. It codes for CASSQVDSGNEQFF.

This clonotype was seen a few times. V gene TRBV29-1 combines with J gene TRBJ2-1; 9 bases agree with TRBD1. With V trimmed by 5 bases and J by 1 base, 3 bases remained unmatched. This CDR3 region has 14 residues. Germline V CDR1 and CDR2: SQVTM, ANQGSEA. CDR3 protein: CSVSGTGSYNEQFF. Written as DNA, the CDR3 is TGCAGCGTTTCCGGGACAGGGTCCTACAATGAGCAGTTCTTC.

This clonotype was recorded a few times. The chain carries TRBV5-6 and TRBJ1-4, with D maybe TRBD1 (5 bases). CDR3 size: 15 residues. Germline CDR1 SGHDT, CDR2 YYEEEE. The V end lost 7 bases, the J end lost 5 bases, and 18 bases lay between the germline ends. DNA for the CDR3: TGTGCCAGCCAGGGCCTTCGAGGAAAAAATGAAAAACTGTTTTTT. This encodes CASQGLRGKNEKLFF.

Many counts were recorded for this clonotype. The V and J genes are TRBV7-9 and TRBJ2-3, with 9 bases that match TRBD2. CDR1 is SEHNR, CDR2 FQNEAQ, per germline (reference sequence). This CDR3 comprises 18 residues. Losses at the gene ends were 1 base for V and 1 base for J; bases not matched to a gene: 9. The CDR3, as DNA: TGTGCCAGCAGCTTAGGGTTGTCAGCGGGAGGTGGCACAGATACGCAGTATTTT. Protein: CASSLGLSAGGGTDTQYF.

Many counts were recorded for this clonotype. The genes are TRBV5-1 and TRBJ2-3; D remains unclear. Looked up from germline, CDR1 is SGHRS and CDR2 is YFSETQ. This CDR3 has 16 residues. Trimming shortened V by 0 bases and J by 7 bases, and 18 bases separated the two germline ends. The CDR3 DNA is TGCGCCAGCAGCTTGGTGGCGGATCCTACGAGACATACGCAGTATTTT. Translating gives CASSLVADPTRHTQYF.

J is TRBJ1-5 and V is TRBV28; 9 bases are a match to TRBD1. V lost 5 bases and J lost 9; bases outside the gene matches: 8. Germline CDR1 is MDHEN and CDR2 is SYDVKM. This CDR3 contains 14 residues. CDR3 in DNA: TGTGCCAGCAGTCCGGGACAGGGCTATCGGCCCCAGCATTTT. This codes for CASSPGQGYRPQHF.